The sequence of this T cell receptor beta chain was determined in a study of OX40 agonist ivuxolimab in advanced cancers. This CDR3 is built from 16 residues. Germline V lookup: CDR1 MNHEY, CDR2 SMNVEV (reference sequence). V shed 5 bases and J shed 0 bases, with 14 bases lying between them. The data were produced by immunoSEQ multiplex PCR, yet TCRdb's version contains in-frame clones alone and is incomplete. The sample includes about 87,000 clones, around 78% of them seen just once. The sample in question was CD4+ or CD8+ T cells sorted from blood, obtained in a trial of the OX40 agonist ivuxolimab. This TCR was sampled from an adult with an advanced solid tumor such as melanoma, head and neck, liver or kidney cancer. This rearrangement joins TRBV27 to TRBJ2-1; maybe TRBD1 (5 bases). In DNA form, the CDR3 reads TGTGCCAGCAGTCCCGCCAGGGCCCTCTCCTACAATGAGCAGTTCTTC. Translating gives CASSPARALSYNEQFF.